This record looks at one T cell receptor beta chain sequence and its context. Antigen unknown. This is likely a read error, given that the CDR3 carries no conserved phenylalanine or tryptophan at its end. It is unclear where the CDR3 begins or ends on the DNA, so no DNA is shown, and the CDR3 is as TCRdb lists it. The CDR3 extends over 11 residues, inclusive of both ends. This record comes from a study of cytomegalovirus exposure and HLA in healthy donors. Study information: Unique TCRs from HLA-typed donors, 75 million to 100 million of them, were held in an early data release. Falling in the Caucasian-associated ancestry cluster were 81% of 350 to 400 genotyped donors. Study observations and caveats: Altogether, about 160 TCR beta chains were recorded as cytomegalovirus-associated. A missense variant in DCLRE1C was later tied to TCR beta V- and J-gene trimming.

PCR used 60 Vbeta primers and 13 Jbeta primers. Sequencing was performed with immunoSEQ multiplex PCR; in TCRdb, only in-frame clones are kept and a portion is missing. Altogether about 200,000 clones are present, 86% being singletons, with the ten largest covering approximately 0.31%. The TCR was taken from a woman between 25 and 40 years old in good health and CMV-seronegative. The genes are TRBV12-2 and TRBJ2-4; the table's D call of TRBD1 was not tested on the DNA. TRBV12-2 is given as a pseudogene. The sequencing sample was made of PBMCs. The CDR3 reads CASRPSRDTVI.